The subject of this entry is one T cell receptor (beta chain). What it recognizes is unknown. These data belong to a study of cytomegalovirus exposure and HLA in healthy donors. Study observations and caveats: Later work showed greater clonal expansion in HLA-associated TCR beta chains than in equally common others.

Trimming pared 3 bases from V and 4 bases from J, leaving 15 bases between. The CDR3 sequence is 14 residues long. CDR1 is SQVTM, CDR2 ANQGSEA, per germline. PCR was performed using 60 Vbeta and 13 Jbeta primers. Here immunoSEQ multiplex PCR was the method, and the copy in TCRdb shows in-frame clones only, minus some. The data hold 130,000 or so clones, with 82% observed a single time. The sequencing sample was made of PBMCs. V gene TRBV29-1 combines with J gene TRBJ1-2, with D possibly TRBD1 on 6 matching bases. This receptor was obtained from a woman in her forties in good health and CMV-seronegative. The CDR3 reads CSVEQGRAVYGYTF. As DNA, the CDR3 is TGCAGCGTTGAGCAGGGGAGGGCTGTCTATGGCTACACCTTC.